The present entry profiles one T cell receptor (beta chain) with its context. What it recognizes is unknown. TCR alpha and TCR beta cDNA libraries with sample barcodes and UMIs came from 5'RACE using constant-segment primers. TCRdb redid the calling of the 5' RACE reads with MiXCR, one entry per CDR3 protein. The repertoire holds 350,000 to 500,000 distinct CDR3 sequences, with roughly 18% as singletons. Germline V gives CDR1 MNHEY, CDR2 SVGEGT. This CDR3 is built from 15 residues. V lost 6 bases, J lost 3 bases, and 8 bases stayed unmatched. This specimen belongs to a study of T-cell memory formation after mild COVID-19. Background on the study: TCR clusters largely stayed donor specific. Points from the study as a whole: The study found contracting CD4+ clones mainly in CM and EM and contracting CD8+ clones in EMRA.

V and J are TRBV6-2 or TRBV6-3 and TRBJ1-5; 7 bases map to TRBD1. The receptor comes from a man between 18 and 35 years old who had mild COVID-19 (a few samples of this study predate the infection). Cell type and time point are not known. The sequenced sample consisted of PBMCs or a T cell subset sorted from them (not recorded which). The CDR3 sequence is CASRDKTGFNQPQHF. DNA for the CDR3: TGTGCCAGCAGGGACAAGACAGGGTTCAATCAGCCCCAGCATTTT.